This T cell receptor (beta chain) emerged from a study of CD8+ T cells in alopecia areata. Described treatment: oral pan-JAK inhibitor, 5-10 mg twice daily. Extracted from the samples, RNA was reverse transcribed into cDNA to serve as the sequencing template. Libraries were prepared by immunoSEQ multiplex PCR; TCRdb keeps only in-frame clonotypes and omits some of them. The sample includes about 64,000 clones, roughly 50% of them seen just once. The CDR3 runs 14 residues. V shed 3 bases and J shed 4 bases, with 11 bases lying between them. Per germline, CDR1 SGDLS and CDR2 YYNGEE. The gene calls are TRBV9 and TRBJ2-1; TRBD2 might be the D (6 bases). This TCR derives from a human donor with alopecia areata. The input for sequencing was CD8+ T cells sorted from blood, taken at approximately week 37, from a patient treated with tofacitinib. The CDR3 nucleotides read TGTGCCAGCAGCGATGGGACTCAATACAATGAGCAGTTCTTC. Protein sequence: CASSDGTQYNEQFF.